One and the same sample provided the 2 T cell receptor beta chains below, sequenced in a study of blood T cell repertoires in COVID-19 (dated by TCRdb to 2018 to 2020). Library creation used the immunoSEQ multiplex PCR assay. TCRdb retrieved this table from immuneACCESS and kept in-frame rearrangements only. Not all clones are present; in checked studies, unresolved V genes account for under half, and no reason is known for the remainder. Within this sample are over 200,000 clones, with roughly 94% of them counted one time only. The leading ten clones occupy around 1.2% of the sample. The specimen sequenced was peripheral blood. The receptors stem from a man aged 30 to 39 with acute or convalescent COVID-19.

The CDR3 region is CASMRQPDSPLHF. As DNA, the CDR3 is TGTGCCAGTATGAGACAGCCGGATTCACCCCTCCACTTT. This chain connects TRBV19 to TRBJ1-6; weak D call: TRBD1 (5 bases). CDR3 length equals 13 residues. Germline V lookup: CDR1 LNHDA, CDR2 SQIVND (reference sequence). V shed 7 bases and J shed 8 bases, with 12 bases lying between them.

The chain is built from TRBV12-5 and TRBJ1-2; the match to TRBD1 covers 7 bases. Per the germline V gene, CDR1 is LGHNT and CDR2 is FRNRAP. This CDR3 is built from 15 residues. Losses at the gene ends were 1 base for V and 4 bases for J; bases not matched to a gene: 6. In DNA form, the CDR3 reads TGTGCTAGTGGTTTGGCTACAGGGGTAGGCTATGGCTACACCTTC. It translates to CASGLATGVGYGYTF. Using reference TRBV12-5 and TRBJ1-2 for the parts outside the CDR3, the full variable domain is DARVTQTPRHKVTEMGQEVTMRCQPILGHNTVFWYRQTMMQGLELLAYFRNRAPLDDSGMPKDRFSAEMPDATLATLKIQPSEPRDSAVYFCASGLATGVGYGYTFGSGTRLTVV.